This T cell receptor (beta chain) was recovered during a study of blood T cell repertoires in COVID-19. The assay was immunoSEQ multiplex PCR, and TCRdb's table has in-frame clones only and misses some. In the table there are some 120,000 clones, approximately 89% of which are singletons. This clone was counted many times. V was pared by 0 bases and J by 2 bases, with 1 base of the junction left unmatched. Germline values: CDR1 LGHNA, CDR2 YNFKEQ. The CDR3 is made up of 14 amino acids. The V call is TRBV4-2, the J call TRBJ2-7, with 7 bases matching TRBD2. The TCR comes from a woman in her fifties or sixties with acute or convalescent COVID-19. The sequencing input was peripheral blood. CDR3 protein: CASSQDLAAYEQYV. The CDR3 DNA reads as TGTGCCAGCAGCCAAGATCTAGCGGCCTACGAGCAGTACGTC.